The rows below give T cell receptor beta chains drawn from one sample of a study of cytomegalovirus exposure and HLA in healthy donors. Method: immunoSEQ multiplex PCR; TCRdb's copy keeps in-frame clones and lacks some. This sample yields 68,000 or so clones, of which roughly nine tenths are seen a single time; 0.95% to 1.5% belongs to the top ten. Sequenced sample: PBMCs. Every receptor here comes from a woman younger than 30 in good health and CMV-seronegative. Each CDR3 is given with its conserved first and last residue. A D gene is named only where the DNA matches it firmly. Size is stated for part of the rows, as once, few or many counts, or as a class when the clone is expanded.

clone size	V gene	J gene	D gene	CDR3 DNA	CDR3 protein
once	TRBV7-2	TRBJ2-3	.	TGTGCCAGCAGCTCACGGACTCCTACAGATACGCAGTATTTT	CASSSRTPTDTQYF
.	TRBV10-3	TRBJ2-2	.	TGTGCCATCAGGACCGGGACAGGGCAGCCAGCGGGAGTAGTCACCGGGGAGCTGTTTTTT	CAIRTGTGQPAGVVTGELFF
.	TRBV9	TRBJ2-7	TRBD1	TGTGCCAGCAGCGTAGGTCAGGGGGCTTATGAGCAGTACTTC	CASSVGQGAYEQYF
.	TRBV28	TRBJ1-2	TRBD1	TGTGCCAGCAGTGAAAGGACAGGGAATGGCTACACCTTC	CASSERTGNGYTF
.	TRBV28	TRBJ1-5	TRBD1	TGTGCCAGCATCAAGGGGGCAGGCAGTGGAAATCAGCCCCAGCATTTT	CASIKGAGSGNQPQHF
.	TRBV6-1	TRBJ1-2	.	TGTGCCAGCCCCCCGGGTGGCGACGCCTATGGCTACACCTTC	CASPPGGDAYGYTF
.	TRBV6-1	TRBJ1-5	.	TGTGCCAGCAGTGAAGCTGGCAGGGAGGGTCAGCCCCAGCATTTT	CASSEAGREGQPQHF
.	TRBV7-2	TRBJ2-1	.	TGTGCCAGCAGCTTAGAATTCGGTGAGCAGTTCTTC	CASSLEFGEQFF
.	TRBV5-1	TRBJ2-3	.	TGCGCCAGCAGCTTCAAACCGACTACCCTAAACACAGATACGCAGTATTTT	CASSFKPTTLNTDTQYF
.	TRBV7-2	TRBJ1-4	TRBD1	TGTGCCAGCAGATGGACAGGGGCTAATGAAAAACTGTTTTTT	CASRWTGANEKLFF
.	TRBV10-3	TRBJ1-3	.	TGTGCCATCAGCTTCTTTTCTATCAGGGAGGTCACCGGAAACACCATATATTTT	CAISFFSIREVTGNTIYF
.	TRBV5-5	TRBJ1-2	TRBD1	TGTGCCAGCAGCTTGGGTACAGGGGGCTCTAACTATGGCTACACCTTC	CASSLGTGGSNYGYTF
.	TRBV28	TRBJ1-4	.	TGTGCCAGCAGTTTGGCCGGGAGCGCAACTAATGAAAAACTGTTTTTT	CASSLAGSATNEKLFF
.	TRBV5-1	TRBJ1-2	.	TGCGCCAGCAGCGATTCTTACGGGGGGGGCTATGGCTACACCTTC	CASSDSYGGGYGYTF
.	TRBV7-8	TRBJ2-7	TRBD1	TGTGCCAGCAGCGACCACCGACAGGGGCGCTACGAGCAGTACTTC	CASSDHRQGRYEQYF
.	TRBV11-2	TRBJ1-2	.	TGTGCCAGCAGCTCATATAAGGGGCAACACCCCCGGTATGGCTACACCTTC	CASSSYKGQHPRYGYTF
.	TRBV5-1	TRBJ2-7	TRBD1	TGCGCCAGCAGCATCGGACAGGGGGCCCACGAGCAGTACTTC	CASSIGQGAHEQYF
.	TRBV4-2	TRBJ1-2	TRBD1	TGTGCCAGCAGCCGGGAACAGGGGGCGATAGGCTACACCTTC	CASSREQGAIGYTF
.	TRBV28	TRBJ2-3	TRBD2	TGTGCCAGCATCAAGACTCCGGGTAGCGGGCCAGATACGCAGTATTTT	CASIKTPGSGPDTQYF
few	TRBV5-1	TRBJ2-5	.	TGCGCCAGCAGCTTGGAGGGAGGTCGGGCCGAGACCCAGTACTTC	CASSLEGGRAETQYF
.	TRBV5-1	TRBJ2-5	TRBD2	TGCGCCAGCAGCTTGACTAGCGGGAGAACTTTTTTGGAGACCCAGTACTTC	CASSLTSGRTFLETQYF
.	TRBV28	TRBJ2-7	TRBD1	TGTGCCAGCAGCGACCAGGGACAGGGACCCTACGAGCAGTACTTC	CASSDQGQGPYEQYF
few	TRBV28	TRBJ2-7	.	TGTGCCAGCAGTATAACCCTCGATCTGACTCCTACCTACGAGCAGTACTTC	CASSITLDLTPTYEQYF
.	TRBV5-1	TRBJ2-1	.	TGCGCCAGCAGCTTGGGTAGTAATGAGCAGTTCTTC	CASSLGSNEQFF
.	TRBV30	TRBJ2-1	.	TGTGCCTGGAGTGTAGGTACATACCTTGGGGCACCTCCTTACAATGAGCAGTTCTTC	CAWSVGTYLGAPPYNEQFF
.	TRBV6-5	TRBJ1-1	.	TGTGCCAGCCGCGACAGCTTCCCCACTGAAGCTTTCTTT	CASRDSFPTEAFF
.	TRBV30	TRBJ2-1	TRBD1	TGTGCCTGGAGCAGGGGGCGCCCGATAAGCCTCTACAATGAGCAGTTCTTC	CAWSRGRPISLYNEQFF
.	TRBV19	TRBJ2-7	.	TGTGCCAGTAGTTTCCGGGACTTGTCCTACGAGCAGTACTTC	CASSFRDLSYEQYF